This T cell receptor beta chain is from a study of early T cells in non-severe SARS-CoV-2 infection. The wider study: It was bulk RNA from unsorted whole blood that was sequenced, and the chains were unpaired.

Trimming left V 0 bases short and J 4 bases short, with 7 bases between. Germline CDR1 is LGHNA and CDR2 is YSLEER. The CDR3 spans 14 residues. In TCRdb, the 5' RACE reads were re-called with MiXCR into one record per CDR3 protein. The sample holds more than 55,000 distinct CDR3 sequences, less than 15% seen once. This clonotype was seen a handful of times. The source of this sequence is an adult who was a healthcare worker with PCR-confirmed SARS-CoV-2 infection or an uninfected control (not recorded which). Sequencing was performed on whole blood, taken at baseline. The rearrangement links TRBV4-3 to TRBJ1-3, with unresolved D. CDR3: CASSQDVLGNTIYF. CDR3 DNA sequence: TGCGCCAGCAGCCAAGATGTCCTCGGAAACACCATATATTTT.